This T cell receptor (beta chain) was recovered during a study of T cells after yellow fever vaccination. Whole-study context: In the case of low-cell-number fractions, SMART-Seq v4 Ultra Low Input was used for preparation.

Via MiXCR, TCRdb re-called the 5' RACE reads, giving one row per CDR3 protein. Here the sample spans around 310,000 distinct CDR3 sequences, 8.7% being singletons. Study-wide points: Though it reached lower strength, the secondary response hit its peak faster, day 5 versus 15. The appearance of a small share of clonotypes in both CD4 and CD8 compartments was observed. Contamination by abundant bulk-population clonotypes could be present in FACS-sorted repertoires.

This clonotype was observed many times. The target antigen is unknown. CDR3 length equals 13 residues. V was pared by 9 bases and J by 0 bases, with 11 bases between. Germline V gives CDR1 SGHRS, CDR2 YFSETQ. The sequenced sample was PBMCs, obtained on the day of the first yellow fever vaccination. This TCR was sampled from a man between 18 and 29 years old who received the YFV17D yellow fever vaccine. The chain employs TRBV5-1 and TRBJ2-3; D is undetermined. CDR3 DNA: TGCGCCACGGCCAACCGGAGCACAGATACGCAGTATTTT. Translation: CATANRSTDTQYF. The full variable domain, completed using reference TRBV5-1 and TRBJ2-3, is KAGVTQTPRYLIKTRGQQVTLSCSPISGHRSVSWYQQTPGQGLQFLFEYFSETQRNKGNFPGRFSGRQFSNSRSEMNVSTLELGDSALYLCATANRSTDTQYFGPGTRLTVL.